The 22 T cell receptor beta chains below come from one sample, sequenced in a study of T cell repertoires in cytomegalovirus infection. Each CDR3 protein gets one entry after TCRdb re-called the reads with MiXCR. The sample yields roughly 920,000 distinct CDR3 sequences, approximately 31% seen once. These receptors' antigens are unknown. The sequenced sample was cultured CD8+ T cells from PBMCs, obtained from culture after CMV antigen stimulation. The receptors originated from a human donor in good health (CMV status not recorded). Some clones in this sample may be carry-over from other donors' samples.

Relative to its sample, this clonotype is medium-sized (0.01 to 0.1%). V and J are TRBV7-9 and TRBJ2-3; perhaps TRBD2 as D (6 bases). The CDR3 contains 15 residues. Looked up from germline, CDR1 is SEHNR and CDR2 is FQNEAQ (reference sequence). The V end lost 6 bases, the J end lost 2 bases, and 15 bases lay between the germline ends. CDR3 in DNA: TGTGCCAGCAGGCCCCTGGAGGGCTACACAGATACGCAGTATTTT. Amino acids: CASRPLEGYTDTQYF.

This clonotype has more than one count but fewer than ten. The CDR3 reads CASSEGQGARSPLHF. Here the CDR3 DNA reads TGTGCCAGCAGTGAAGGACAGGGGGCTCGATCACCCCTCCACTTT. The chain couples TRBV2 to TRBJ1-6, with 10 bases lining up with TRBD1. The CDR3 is 15 amino acids. V dropped 1 base and J dropped 10; count of bases not matched to a gene: 4. Germline V gives CDR1 SNHLY, CDR2 FYNNEI.

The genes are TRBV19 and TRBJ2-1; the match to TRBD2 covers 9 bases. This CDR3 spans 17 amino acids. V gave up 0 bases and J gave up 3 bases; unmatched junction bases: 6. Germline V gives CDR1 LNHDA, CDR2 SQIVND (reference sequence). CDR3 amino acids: CASSIERGGTIYNEQFF. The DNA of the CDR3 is TGTGCCAGTAGTATAGAGCGGGGGGGGACTATCTACAATGAGCAGTTCTTC.

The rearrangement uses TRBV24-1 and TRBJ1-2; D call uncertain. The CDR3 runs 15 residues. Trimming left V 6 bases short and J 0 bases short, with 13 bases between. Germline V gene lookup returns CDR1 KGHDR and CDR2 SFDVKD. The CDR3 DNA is TGTGCCACCAGTTCCCAACGGGGAGCTAACTATGGCTACACCTTC. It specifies CATSSQRGANYGYTF.

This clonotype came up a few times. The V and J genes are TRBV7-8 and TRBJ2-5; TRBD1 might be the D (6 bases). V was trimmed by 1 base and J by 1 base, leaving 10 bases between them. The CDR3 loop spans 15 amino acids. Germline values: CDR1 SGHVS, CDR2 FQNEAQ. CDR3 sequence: CASSLEDSLQETQYF. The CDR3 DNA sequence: TGTGCCAGCAGCTTAGAGGACAGTCTCCAAGAGACCCAGTACTTC.

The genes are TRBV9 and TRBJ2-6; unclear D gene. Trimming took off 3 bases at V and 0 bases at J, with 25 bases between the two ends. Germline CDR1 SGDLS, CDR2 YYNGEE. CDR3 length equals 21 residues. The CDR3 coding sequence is TGTGCCAGCAGCGACAACCTACGGGCTTTACATCATGACTCTGGGGCCAACGTCCTGACTTTC. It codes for CASSDNLRALHHDSGANVLTF.

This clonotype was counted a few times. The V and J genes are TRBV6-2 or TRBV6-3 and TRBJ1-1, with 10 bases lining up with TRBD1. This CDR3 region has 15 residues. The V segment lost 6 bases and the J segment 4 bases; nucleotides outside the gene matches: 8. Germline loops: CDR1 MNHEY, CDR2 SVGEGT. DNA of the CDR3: TGTGCCAGCAGACTGACAGGGGGCGCAGGCACTGAAGCTTTCTTT. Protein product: CASRLTGGAGTEAFF.

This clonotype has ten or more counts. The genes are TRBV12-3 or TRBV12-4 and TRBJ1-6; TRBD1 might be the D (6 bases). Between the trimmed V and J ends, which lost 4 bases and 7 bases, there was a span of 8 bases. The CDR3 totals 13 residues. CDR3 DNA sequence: TGTGCCAGCAGTTGGGGGCCAAATTCACCCCTCCACTTT. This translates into CASSWGPNSPLHF.

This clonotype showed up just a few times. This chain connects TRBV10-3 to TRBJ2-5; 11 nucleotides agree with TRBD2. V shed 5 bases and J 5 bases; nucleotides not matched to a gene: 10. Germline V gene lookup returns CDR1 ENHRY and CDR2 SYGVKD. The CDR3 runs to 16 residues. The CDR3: CAISSPSGGPLETQYF. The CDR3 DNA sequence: TGTGCCATCAGTTCACCTAGCGGGGGGCCACTCGAGACCCAGTACTTC.

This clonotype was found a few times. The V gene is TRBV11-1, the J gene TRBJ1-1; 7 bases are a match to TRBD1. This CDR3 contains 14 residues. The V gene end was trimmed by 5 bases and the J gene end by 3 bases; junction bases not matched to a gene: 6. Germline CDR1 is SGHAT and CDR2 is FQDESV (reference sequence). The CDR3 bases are TGTGCCAGCAGCGTCGGGACAGCCGACACTGAAGCTTTCTTT. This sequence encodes CASSVGTADTEAFF.

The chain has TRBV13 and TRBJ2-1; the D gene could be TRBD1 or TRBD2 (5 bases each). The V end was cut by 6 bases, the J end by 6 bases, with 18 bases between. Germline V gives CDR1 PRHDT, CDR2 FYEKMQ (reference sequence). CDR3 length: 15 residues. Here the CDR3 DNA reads TGTGCCAGCAGTCTGGGACGAGGGTCGGTCAATGAGCAGTTCTTC. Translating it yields CASSLGRGSVNEQFF.

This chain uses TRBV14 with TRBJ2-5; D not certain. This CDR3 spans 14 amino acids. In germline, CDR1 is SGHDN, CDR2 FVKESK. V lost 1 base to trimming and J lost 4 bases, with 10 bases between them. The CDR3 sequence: CASSQGGVAETQYF. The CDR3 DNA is TGTGCCAGCAGCCAAGGTGGAGTTGCAGAGACCCAGTACTTC.

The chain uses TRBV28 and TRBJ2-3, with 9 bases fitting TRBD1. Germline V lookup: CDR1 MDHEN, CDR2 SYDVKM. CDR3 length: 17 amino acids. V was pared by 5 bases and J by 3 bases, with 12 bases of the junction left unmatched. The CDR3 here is CASSLTATGGGTDTQYF. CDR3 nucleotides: TGTGCCAGCAGTCTTACCGCGACAGGGGGTGGAACAGATACGCAGTATTTT.

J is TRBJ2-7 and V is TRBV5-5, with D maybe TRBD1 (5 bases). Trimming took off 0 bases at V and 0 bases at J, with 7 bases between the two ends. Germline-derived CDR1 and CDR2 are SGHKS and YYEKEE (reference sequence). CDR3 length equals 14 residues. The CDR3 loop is CASSLEGHSYEQYV. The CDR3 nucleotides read TGTGCCAGCAGCTTGGAAGGACACTCCTACGAGCAGTACGTC.

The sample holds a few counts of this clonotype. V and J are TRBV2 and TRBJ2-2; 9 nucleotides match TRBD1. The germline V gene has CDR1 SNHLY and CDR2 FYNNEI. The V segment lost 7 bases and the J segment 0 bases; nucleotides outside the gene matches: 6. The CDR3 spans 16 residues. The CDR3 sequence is CASTGQGWPNTGELFF. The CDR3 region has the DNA TGTGCCAGCACGGGACAGGGTTGGCCGAACACCGGGGAGCTGTTTTTT.

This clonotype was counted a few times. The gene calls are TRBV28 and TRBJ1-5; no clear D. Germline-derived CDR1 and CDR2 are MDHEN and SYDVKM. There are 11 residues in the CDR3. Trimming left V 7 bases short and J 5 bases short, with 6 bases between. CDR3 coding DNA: TGTGCCAGCAACACTGATCAGCCCCAGCATTTT. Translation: CASNTDQPQHF.

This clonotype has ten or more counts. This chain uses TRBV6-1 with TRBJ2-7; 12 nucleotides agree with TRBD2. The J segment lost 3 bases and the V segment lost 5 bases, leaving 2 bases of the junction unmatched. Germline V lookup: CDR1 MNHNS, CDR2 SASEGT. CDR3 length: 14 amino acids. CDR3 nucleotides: TGTGCCAGCAGTACTAGCGGGGGGTACTACGAGCAGTACTTC. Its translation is CASSTSGGYYEQYF.

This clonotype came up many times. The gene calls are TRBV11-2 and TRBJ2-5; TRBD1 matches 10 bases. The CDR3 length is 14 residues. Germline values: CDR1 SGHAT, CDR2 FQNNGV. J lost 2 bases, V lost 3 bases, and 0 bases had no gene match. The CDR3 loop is CASSLDRGQETQYF. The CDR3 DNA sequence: TGTGCCAGCAGCTTGGACAGGGGGCAAGAGACCCAGTACTTC.

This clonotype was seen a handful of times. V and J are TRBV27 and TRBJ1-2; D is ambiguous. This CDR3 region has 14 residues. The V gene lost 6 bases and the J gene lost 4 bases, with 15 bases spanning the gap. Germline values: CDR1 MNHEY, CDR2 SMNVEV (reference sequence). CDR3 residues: CASSGPPGTYGYTF. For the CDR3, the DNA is TGTGCCAGCAGCGGGCCCCCGGGAACCTATGGCTACACCTTC.

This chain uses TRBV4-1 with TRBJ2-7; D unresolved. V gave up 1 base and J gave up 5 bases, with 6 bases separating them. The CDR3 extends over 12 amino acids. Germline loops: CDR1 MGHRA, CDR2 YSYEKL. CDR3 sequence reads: CASSQGEDEQYF. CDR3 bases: TGCGCCAGCAGCCAAGGCGAGGACGAGCAGTACTTC.

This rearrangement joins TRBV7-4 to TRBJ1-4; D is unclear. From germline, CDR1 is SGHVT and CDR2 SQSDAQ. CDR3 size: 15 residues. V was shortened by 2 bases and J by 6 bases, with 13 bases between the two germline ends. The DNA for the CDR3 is TGTGCCAGCAGCTTAAGCGACCCCTGGGATGAAAAACTGTTTTTT. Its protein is CASSLSDPWDEKLFF.

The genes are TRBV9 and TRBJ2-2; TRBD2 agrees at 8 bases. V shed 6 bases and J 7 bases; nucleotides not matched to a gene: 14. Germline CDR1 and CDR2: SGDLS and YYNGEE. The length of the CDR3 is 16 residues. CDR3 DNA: TGTGCCAGCATCCGTAGTGATAGCGGGGTGATCGGGGAGCTGTTTTTT. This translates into CASIRSDSGVIGELFF.